This T cell receptor (beta chain) was captured by sequencing in a study of shared clonotypes between healthy human individuals. The naive CD8 subset, CD45RO-negative cells positively selected for CCR7, excluded terminally differentiated effector memory CD45RA+ cells. The V gene's germline CDR1 is SEHNR and CDR2 FQNEAQ (reference sequence). V was pared by 1 base and J by 8 bases, with 6 bases between. This CDR3 spans 12 amino acids. The study's findings and limits: Memory subsets generally showed lower estimated richness than naive subsets.

Of note for this clone: What it binds is unknown. Distinct nucleotide sequences in the sample also encode this CDR3.

The assay used deep level. Across several immunoSEQ plates, the genomic DNA of each subset was split evenly. Data came from immunoSEQ multiplex PCR; TCRdb stores just in-frame clones and leaves some out. Among around 2,000,000 clones listed, approximately 94% were seen once. The material sequenced was naive CD8+ T cells sorted from blood. The rearrangement links TRBV7-9 to TRBJ2-1; no definite D call. This clonotype originated in a young man in good health. The CDR3, as DNA: TGTGCCAGCAGCTTAGGAGGCCATGAGCAGTTCTTC. Protein sequence: CASSLGGHEQFF.